This T cell receptor beta chain was observed in a study of blood T cell repertoires in COVID-19. Study-wide background: Sites across the United States, Italy and Spain contributed samples from acute and convalescent COVID-19. PBMCs, B-cell-depleted T cells, or T cells provided the cDNA or gDNA that made up the material.

V was pared by 5 bases and J by 2 bases, with 13 bases between. This CDR3 has 15 amino acids. Per the germline V gene, CDR1 is SGHVS and CDR2 is FQNEAQ. Authors' analysis steps: Amplification with reference gene primers provided the estimates of nucleated cell counts. Method: immunoSEQ multiplex PCR; TCRdb's copy keeps in-frame clones and lacks some. V and J calls and clone size are copied from that table; D and trimming were computed from the DNA. The sample shows 84,000 or so clones, roughly 80% of them seen only once. This chain links TRBV7-8 with TRBJ1-5; D may be TRBD1 (6 bases). The sample comprised peripheral blood. The sequence came from a woman older than 75 with acute or convalescent COVID-19. Written as DNA, the CDR3 is TGTGCCAGCAGCCAGGGGACAAGGGGCAATCAGCCCCAGCATTTT. This encodes CASSQGTRGNQPQHF.